This T cell receptor (beta chain) is from a study of T cell changes during pregnancy in multiple sclerosis. Per the germline V gene, CDR1 is PRHDT and CDR2 is FYEKMQ (reference sequence). The CDR3 totals 14 residues. A note on this clone: The junction differs from germline at one of its ends, possibly a read error.

TCRdb's copy holds only in-frame clones and misses some; the assay was immunoSEQ multiplex PCR. The repertoire includes tens of thousands of clones, about 88% of them detected once, and 3% to 3.5% sits in the top ten. This chain links TRBV13 with TRBJ2-5, with TRBD2 matching 12 bases. This receptor was identified in a female donor in good health, enrolled as a control in a pregnancy study. Material: peripheral blood, obtained in the first trimester of pregnancy. The CDR3 DNA reads as TGTGCCAGCAGCTTAAGACTAGCGGGAGCCCAGAGCCACTTC. This codes for CASSLRLAGAQSHF.